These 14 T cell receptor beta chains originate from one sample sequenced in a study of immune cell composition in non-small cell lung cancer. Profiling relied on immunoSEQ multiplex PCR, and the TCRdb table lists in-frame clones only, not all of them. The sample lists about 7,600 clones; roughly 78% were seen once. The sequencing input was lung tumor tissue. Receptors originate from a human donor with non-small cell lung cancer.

The CDR3 region has the DNA TGCGCCAGCAGCTTGGATCCGGAGGCTGAAACACCCCTCCACTTT. Its protein is CASSLDPEAETPLHF. This rearrangement joins TRBV5-1 to TRBJ1-6; no reliable D call. This CDR3 is built from 15 residues. CDR1 SGHRS and CDR2 YFSETQ come from the germline V gene. Trimming left V 0 bases short and J 11 bases short, with 15 bases between.

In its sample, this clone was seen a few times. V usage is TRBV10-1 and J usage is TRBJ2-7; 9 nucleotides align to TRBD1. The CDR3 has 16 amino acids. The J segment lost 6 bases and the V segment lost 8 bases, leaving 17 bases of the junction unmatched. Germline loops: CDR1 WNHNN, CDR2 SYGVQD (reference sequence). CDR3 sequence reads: CASADRGCPQGSEQYF. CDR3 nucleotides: TGCGCCAGCGCCGACAGGGGGTGCCCCCAAGGGTCCGAGCAGTACTTC.

The CDR3 bases are TGTGCCAGCAGTTACTATAAAATGAACACTGAAGCTTTCTTT. This gives the protein CASSYYKMNTEAFF. The chain joins TRBV28 to TRBJ1-1, with D unresolved. V lost 4 bases, J lost 0 bases, and 9 bases lay in between. Germline V gene data show CDR1 as MDHEN and CDR2 as SYDVKM. The CDR3 covers 14 residues.

The CDR3 loop reads CAWGQPSTDTQYF. The CDR3 nucleotides are TGTGCCTGGGGGCAGCCTAGCACAGATACGCAGTATTTT. The chain employs TRBV30 and TRBJ2-3; no clear D gene. Trimming took 5 bases from V and 0 from J, leaving 9 bases between them. The germline gives CDR1 GTSNPN, CDR2 SVGIG (reference sequence). This CDR3 spans 13 amino acids.

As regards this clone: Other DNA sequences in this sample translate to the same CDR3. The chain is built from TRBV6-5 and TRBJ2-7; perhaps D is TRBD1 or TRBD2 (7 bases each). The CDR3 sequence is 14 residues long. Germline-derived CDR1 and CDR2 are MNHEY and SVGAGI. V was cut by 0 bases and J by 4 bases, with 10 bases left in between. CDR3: CASSYSQGGYEQYF. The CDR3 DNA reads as TGTGCCAGCAGTTACTCGCAGGGGGGGTACGAGCAGTACTTC.

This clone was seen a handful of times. The CDR3 coding sequence is TGTGCCAGTAGTAGGGCAGGAGGGGGGTACGAGCAGTACTTC. Encoded protein: CASSRAGGGYEQYF. The chain employs TRBV19 and TRBJ2-7; the D gene could be TRBD1 or TRBD2 (6 bases each). Germline V gene lookup returns CDR1 LNHDA and CDR2 SQIVND (reference sequence). The CDR3 covers 14 residues. The V end was cut by 4 bases, the J end by 4 bases, with 14 bases between.

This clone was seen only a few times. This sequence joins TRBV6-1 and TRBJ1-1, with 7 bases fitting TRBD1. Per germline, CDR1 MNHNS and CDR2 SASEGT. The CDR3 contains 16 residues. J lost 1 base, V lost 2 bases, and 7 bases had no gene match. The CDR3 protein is CASSEFSGTANTEAFF. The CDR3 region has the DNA TGTGCCAGCAGTGAATTTTCCGGGACAGCGAACACTGAAGCTTTCTTT.

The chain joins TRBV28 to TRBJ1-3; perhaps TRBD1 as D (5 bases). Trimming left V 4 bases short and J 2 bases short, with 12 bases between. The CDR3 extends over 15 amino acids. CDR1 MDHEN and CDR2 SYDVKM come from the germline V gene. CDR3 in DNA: TGTGCCAGCAGTTACGGGGGATTAGCTGGAAACACCATATATTTT. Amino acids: CASSYGGLAGNTIYF.

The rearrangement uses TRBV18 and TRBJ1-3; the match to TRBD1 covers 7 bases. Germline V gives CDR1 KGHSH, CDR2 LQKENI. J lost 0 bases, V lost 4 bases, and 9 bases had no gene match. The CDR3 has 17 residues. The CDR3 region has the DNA TGTGCCAGCTCACTGACTACAGGGGACTCCTCTGGAAACACCATATATTTT. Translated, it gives CASSLTTGDSSGNTIYF.

This chain's CDR3 is CASSLGYEGYTGELFF. The CDR3 nucleotides read TGCGCCAGCAGCTTGGGTTATGAGGGGTACACCGGGGAGCTGTTTTTT. The chain employs TRBV5-1 and TRBJ2-2; tentatively, D is TRBD1 or TRBD2 (5 bases each). Germline V gene data show CDR1 as SGHRS and CDR2 as YFSETQ. Trimming left V 0 bases short and J 3 bases short, with 12 bases between. The length of the CDR3 is 16 residues. The whole variable domain, remainder taken from reference TRBV5-1 and TRBJ2-2, is KAGVTQTPRYLIKTRGQQVTLSCSPISGHRSVSWYQQTPGQGLQFLFEYFSETQRNKGNFPGRFSGRQFSNSRSEMNVSTLELGDSALYLCASSLGYEGYTGELFFGEGSRLTVL.

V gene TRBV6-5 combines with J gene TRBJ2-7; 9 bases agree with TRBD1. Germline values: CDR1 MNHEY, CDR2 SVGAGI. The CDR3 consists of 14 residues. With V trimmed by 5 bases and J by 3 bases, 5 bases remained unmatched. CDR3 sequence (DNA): TGTGCCAGCAGTGGAGCGGGACAGGGCTACGAGCAGTACTTC. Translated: CASSGAGQGYEQYF.

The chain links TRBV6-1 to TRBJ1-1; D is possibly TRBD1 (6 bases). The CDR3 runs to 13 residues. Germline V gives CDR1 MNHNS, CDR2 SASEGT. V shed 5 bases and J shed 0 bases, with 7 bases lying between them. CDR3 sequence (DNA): TGTGCCAGCAGTTCAGGGGTGAACACTGAAGCTTTCTTT. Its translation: CASSSGVNTEAFF.

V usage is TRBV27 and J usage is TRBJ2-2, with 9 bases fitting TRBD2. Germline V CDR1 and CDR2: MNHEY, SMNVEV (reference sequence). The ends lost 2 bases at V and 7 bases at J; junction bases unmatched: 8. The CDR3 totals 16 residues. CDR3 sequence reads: CASSLTVAGVVGELFF. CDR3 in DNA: TGTGCCAGCAGTTTAACGGTAGCGGGGGTTGTCGGGGAGCTGTTTTTT.

Here the CDR3 reads CASSVGLSYNEQFF. DNA for the CDR3: TGTGCCAGCAGCGTAGGCCTCTCCTACAATGAGCAGTTCTTC. The chain joins TRBV9 to TRBJ2-1; D unresolved. The CDR3 is 14 amino acids. Germline CDR1 is SGDLS and CDR2 is YYNGEE. V lost 0 bases, J lost 0 bases, and 4 bases lay in between.